Listed below are T cell receptor beta chains from one sample, sequenced in a study of neurological immune-mediated disorders. In TCRdb, the 5' RACE reads were re-called with MiXCR into one record per CDR3 protein. Seen here are 65,000 to 85,000 distinct CDR3 sequences, 4.5% to 7.5% observed once, and the top ten hold 6.5% to 9%. The sample consisted of PBMCs. The receptors originated from a woman aged 55 to 70 with multiple sclerosis. Both conserved end residues are part of each CDR3.

J gene	V gene	CDR3 protein
TRBJ2-3	TRBV5-1	CASSTADTTDTQYF
TRBJ1-1	TRBV7-9	CAAHRMNTEAFF
TRBJ2-2	TRBV5-1	CASAETGELFF
TRBJ1-5	TRBV20-1	CSAGGKGDVGASNQPQHF
TRBJ1-6	TRBV5-1	CASSLERRRNSPLHF
TRBJ1-4	TRBV5-1	CASSTSGGLSNEKLFF
TRBJ2-5	TRBV7-2	CASSLASPLRQETQYF
TRBJ2-7	TRBV6-5	CASSSGSGAYEQYF
TRBJ1-2	TRBV28	CASRRPNYGYTF
TRBJ2-3	TRBV20-1	CSASNSGGVLTDTQYF
TRBJ1-2	TRBV11-2	CASSLVPNYGYTF